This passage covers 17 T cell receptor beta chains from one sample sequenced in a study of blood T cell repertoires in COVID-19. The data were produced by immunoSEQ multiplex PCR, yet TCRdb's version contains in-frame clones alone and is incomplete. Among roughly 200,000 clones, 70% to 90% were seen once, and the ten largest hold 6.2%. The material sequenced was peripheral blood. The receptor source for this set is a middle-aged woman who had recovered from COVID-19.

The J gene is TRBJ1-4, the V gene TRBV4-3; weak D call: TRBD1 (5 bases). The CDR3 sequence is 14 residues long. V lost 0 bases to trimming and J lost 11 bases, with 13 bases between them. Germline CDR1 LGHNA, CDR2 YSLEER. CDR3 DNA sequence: TGCGCCAGCAGCCAAGATTTCAGGGAAGGGAAACTGTTTTTT. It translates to CASSQDFREGKLFF.

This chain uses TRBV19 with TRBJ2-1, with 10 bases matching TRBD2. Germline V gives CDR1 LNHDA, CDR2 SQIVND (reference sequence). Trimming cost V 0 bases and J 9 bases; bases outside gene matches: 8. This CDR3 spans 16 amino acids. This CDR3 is CASSIDRASGSFEQFF. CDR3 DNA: TGTGCCAGTAGTATAGATCGGGCTAGCGGGAGTTTTGAGCAGTTCTTC.

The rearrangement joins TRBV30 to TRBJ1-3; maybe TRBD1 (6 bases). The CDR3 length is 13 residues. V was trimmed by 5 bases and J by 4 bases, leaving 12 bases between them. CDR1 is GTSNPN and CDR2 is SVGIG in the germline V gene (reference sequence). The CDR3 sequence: CAWLRGSGNTIYF. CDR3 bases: TGTGCCTGGCTCAGGGGCTCCGGAAACACCATATATTTT.

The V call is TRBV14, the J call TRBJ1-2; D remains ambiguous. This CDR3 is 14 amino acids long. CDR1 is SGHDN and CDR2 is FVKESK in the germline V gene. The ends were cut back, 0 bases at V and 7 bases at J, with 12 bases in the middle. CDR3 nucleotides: TGTGCCAGCAGCCAAGATCCAGGAATCCTTGGCTACACCTTC. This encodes CASSQDPGILGYTF.

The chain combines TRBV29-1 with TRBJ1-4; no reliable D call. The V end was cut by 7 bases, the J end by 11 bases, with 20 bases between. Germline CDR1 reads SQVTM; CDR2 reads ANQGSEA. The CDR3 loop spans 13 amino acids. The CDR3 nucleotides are TGCAGCGCCCGTTATAAAAAGGGCGGGAAACTGTTTTTT. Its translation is CSARYKKGGKLFF.

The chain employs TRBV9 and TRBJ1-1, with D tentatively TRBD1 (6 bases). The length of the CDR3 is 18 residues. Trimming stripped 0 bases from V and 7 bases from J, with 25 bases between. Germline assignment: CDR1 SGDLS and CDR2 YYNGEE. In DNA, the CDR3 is TGTGCCAGCAGCGTAGTAAGACGAGGGGGAAACCTTTGGGGTGAAGCTTTCTTT. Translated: CASSVVRRGGNLWGEAFF.

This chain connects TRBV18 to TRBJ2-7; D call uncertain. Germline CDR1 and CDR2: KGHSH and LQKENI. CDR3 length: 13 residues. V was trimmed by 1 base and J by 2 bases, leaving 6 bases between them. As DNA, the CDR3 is TGTGCCAGCTCACCACAGAGAACCTACGAGCAGTACTTC. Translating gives CASSPQRTYEQYF.

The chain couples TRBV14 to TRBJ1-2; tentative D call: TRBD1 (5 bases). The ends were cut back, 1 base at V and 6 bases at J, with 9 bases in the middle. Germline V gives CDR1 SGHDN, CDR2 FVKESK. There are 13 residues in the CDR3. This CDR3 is CASSQGRVNGYTF. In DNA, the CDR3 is TGTGCCAGCAGCCAAGGCAGGGTGAATGGCTACACCTTC.

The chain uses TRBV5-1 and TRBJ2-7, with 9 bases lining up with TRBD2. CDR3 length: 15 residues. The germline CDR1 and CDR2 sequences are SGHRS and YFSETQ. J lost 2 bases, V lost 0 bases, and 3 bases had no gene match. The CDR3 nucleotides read TGCGCCAGCAGCTTGGGGACTAGCGATGCCTACGAGCAGTACTTC. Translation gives CASSLGTSDAYEQYF.

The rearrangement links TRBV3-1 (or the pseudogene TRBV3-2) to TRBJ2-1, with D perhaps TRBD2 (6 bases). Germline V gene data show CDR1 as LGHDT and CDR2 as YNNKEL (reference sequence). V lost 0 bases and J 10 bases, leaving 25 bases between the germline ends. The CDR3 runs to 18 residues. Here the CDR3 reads CASSQDSGGRPGGKEQFF. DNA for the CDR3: TGTGCCAGCAGCCAAGATTCCGGCGGCCGCCCCGGAGGGAAGGAGCAGTTCTTC.

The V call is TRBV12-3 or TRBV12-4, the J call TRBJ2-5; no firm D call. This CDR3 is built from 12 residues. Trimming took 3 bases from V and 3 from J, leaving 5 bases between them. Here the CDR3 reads CASSFPEETQYF. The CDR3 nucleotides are TGTGCCAGCAGTTTCCCGGAAGAGACCCAGTACTTC.

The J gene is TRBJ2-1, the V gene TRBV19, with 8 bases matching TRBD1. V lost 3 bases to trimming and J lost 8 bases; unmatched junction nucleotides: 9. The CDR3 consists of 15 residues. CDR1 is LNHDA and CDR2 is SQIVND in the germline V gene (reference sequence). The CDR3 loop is CASSILGQGIDEQFF. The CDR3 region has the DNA TGTGCCAGTAGTATCTTAGGACAGGGTATCGATGAGCAGTTCTTC.

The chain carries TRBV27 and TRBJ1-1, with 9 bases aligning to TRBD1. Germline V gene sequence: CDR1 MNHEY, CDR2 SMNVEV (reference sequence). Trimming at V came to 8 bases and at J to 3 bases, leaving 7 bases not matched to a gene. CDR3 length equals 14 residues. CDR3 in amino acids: CASRPRTGDTEAFF. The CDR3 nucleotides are TGTGCCAGCCGACCGCGGACAGGGGACACTGAAGCTTTCTTT.

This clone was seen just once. CDR3 in amino acids: CAISVGTGNTGELFF. Written as DNA, the CDR3 is TGTGCCATCAGCGTCGGGACAGGGAACACCGGGGAGCTGTTTTTT. The V call is TRBV10-3, the J call TRBJ2-2, with 8 bases matching TRBD1. The CDR3 sequence is 15 residues long. V lost 6 bases, J lost 1 base, and 4 bases stayed unmatched. Per the germline V gene, CDR1 is ENHRY and CDR2 is SYGVKD.

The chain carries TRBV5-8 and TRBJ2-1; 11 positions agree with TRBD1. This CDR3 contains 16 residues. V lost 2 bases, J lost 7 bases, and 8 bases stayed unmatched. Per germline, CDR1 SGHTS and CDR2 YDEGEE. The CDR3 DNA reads TGTGCCAGCAGCTTTTGGGGACAGGGGGTTGGAAATGAGCAGTTCTTC. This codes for CASSFWGQGVGNEQFF.

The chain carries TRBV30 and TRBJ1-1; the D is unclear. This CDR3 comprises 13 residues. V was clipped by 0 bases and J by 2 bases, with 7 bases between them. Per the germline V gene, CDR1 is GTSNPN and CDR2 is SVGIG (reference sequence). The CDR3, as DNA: TGTGCCTGGAGTGTATTGAGAAACACTGAAGCTTTCTTT. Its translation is CAWSVLRNTEAFF.

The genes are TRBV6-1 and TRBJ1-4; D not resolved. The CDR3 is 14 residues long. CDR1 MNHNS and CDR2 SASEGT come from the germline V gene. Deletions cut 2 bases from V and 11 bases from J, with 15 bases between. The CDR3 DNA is TGTGCCAGCAGTGAATACTTGGGTGGCGGGAAACTGTTTTTT. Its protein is CASSEYLGGGKLFF.